These 4 T cell receptor beta chains originate from one sample sequenced in a study of identical twins. Using its own MiXCR run on the 5' RACE reads, TCRdb lists one record per CDR3 protein. The data show some 560,000 distinct CDR3 sequences, 9.6% seen once. The same data also contributed to another study, on yellow fever vaccine responses in identical twins.

Material for sequencing was PBMCs. The receptors come from a woman aged 18-30 years in good health.

This clonotype was counted many times. CDR3 in amino acids: CASSPHIFDEQYF. The CDR3 DNA sequence: TGTGCCAGCAGTCCCCATATATTCGACGAGCAGTACTTC. J is TRBJ2-7 and V is TRBV6-6, with no clear D. Germline CDR1 reads MNHNY; CDR2 reads SVGAGI (reference sequence). Trimming stripped 5 bases from V and 5 bases from J, with 13 bases between. This CDR3 contains 13 residues.

This clonotype came up a few times. The CDR3 is CASSLSPGTQSEQYF. CDR3 DNA: TGCGCCAGCAGCTTGTCACCCGGGACCCAGTCCGAGCAGTACTTC. This rearrangement joins TRBV5-1 to TRBJ2-7; either TRBD1 or TRBD2 may fit D (5 bases each). CDR3 length: 15 amino acids. V lost 1 base and J 6 bases, leaving 17 bases between the germline ends. The germline gives CDR1 SGHRS, CDR2 YFSETQ.

This chain connects TRBV20-1 to TRBJ2-7, with 12 positions matching TRBD2. The V gene's germline CDR1 is DFQATT and CDR2 SNEGSKA (reference sequence). This CDR3 is 14 amino acids long. J gave up 3 bases and V 3 bases, and 3 bases lay outside the gene matches. The CDR3 spells CSARTSGRLYEQYF. CDR3 coding DNA: TGCAGTGCTAGGACTAGCGGGAGACTCTACGAGCAGTACTTC.

The rearrangement joins TRBV12-3 or TRBV12-4 to TRBJ2-5; no reliable D call. The CDR3 extends over 16 amino acids. V lost 1 base, J lost 6 bases, and 18 bases lay in between. CDR3 amino acids: CASSLVSSLGPKTQYF. The CDR3 DNA reads as TGTGCCAGCAGTTTAGTGTCCAGCCTCGGCCCCAAGACCCAGTACTTC.